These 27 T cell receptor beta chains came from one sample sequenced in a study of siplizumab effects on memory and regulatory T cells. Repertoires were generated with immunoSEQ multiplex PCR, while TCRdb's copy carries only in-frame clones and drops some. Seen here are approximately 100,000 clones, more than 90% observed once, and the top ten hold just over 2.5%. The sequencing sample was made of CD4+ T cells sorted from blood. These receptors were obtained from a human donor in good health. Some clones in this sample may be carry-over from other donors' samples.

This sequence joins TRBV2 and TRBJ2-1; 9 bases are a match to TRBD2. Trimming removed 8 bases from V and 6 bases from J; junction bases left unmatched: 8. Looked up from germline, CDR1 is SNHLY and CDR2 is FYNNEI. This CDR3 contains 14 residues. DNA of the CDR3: TGTGCCAGCGAGGCGGGAGGGGCATCCAATGAGCAGTTCTTC. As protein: CASEAGGASNEQFF. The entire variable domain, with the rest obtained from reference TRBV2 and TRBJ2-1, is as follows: EPEVTQTPSHQVTQMGQEVILRCVPISNHLYFYWYRQILGQKVEFLVSFYNNEISEKSEIFDDQFSVERPDGSNFTLKIRSTKLEDSAMYFCASEAGGASNEQFFGPGTRLTVL.

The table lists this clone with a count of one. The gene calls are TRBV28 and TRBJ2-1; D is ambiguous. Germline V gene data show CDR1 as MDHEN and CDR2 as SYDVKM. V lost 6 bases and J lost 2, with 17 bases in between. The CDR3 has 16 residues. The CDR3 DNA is TGTGCCAGCAGCCAAATAAGGCAGAATACCTACAATGAGCAGTTCTTC. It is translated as CASSQIRQNTYNEQFF. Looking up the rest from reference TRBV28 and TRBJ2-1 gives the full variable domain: DVKVTQSSRYLVKRTGEKVFLECVQDMDHENMFWYRQDPGLGLRLIYFSYDVKMKEKGDIPEGYSVSREKKERFSLILESASTNQTSMYLCASSQIRQNTYNEQFFGPGTRLTVL.

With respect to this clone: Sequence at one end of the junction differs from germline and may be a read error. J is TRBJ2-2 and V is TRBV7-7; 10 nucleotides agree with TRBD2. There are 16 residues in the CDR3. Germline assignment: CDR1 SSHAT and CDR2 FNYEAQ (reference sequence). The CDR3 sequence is CASSLMASGSAGELFF. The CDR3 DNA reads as TGTGCTAGCAGCTTAATGGCTAGCGGGAGTGCCGGGGAGCTGTTTTTT.

The CDR3 DNA reads as TGTGCCAGCAGTTTAATGGGGTCCAGCGGGAAACCCTACAATGAGCAGTTCTTC. This gives the protein CASSLMGSSGKPYNEQFF. This sequence joins TRBV28 and TRBJ2-1; 7 positions agree with TRBD2. The junction had 12 bases not matched to a gene; V was cut back by 2 bases and J by 2 bases. Germline values: CDR1 MDHEN, CDR2 SYDVKM. This CDR3 comprises 18 residues.

The chain's CDR3 is CASSFTDYYGYTF. In nucleotides, the CDR3 is TGCGCCAGCAGCTTCACAGATTACTATGGCTACACCTTC. This chain uses TRBV5-1 with TRBJ1-2; D is uncertain. The CDR3 is made up of 13 amino acids. V lost 2 bases and J lost 3, with 8 bases in between. In germline, CDR1 is SGHRS, CDR2 YFSETQ.

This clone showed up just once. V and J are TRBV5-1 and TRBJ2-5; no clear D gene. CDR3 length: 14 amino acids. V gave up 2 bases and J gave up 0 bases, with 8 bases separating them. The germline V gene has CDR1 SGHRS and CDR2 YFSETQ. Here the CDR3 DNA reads TGCGCCAGCAGCTTCGGACGCAACCAAGAGACCCAGTACTTC. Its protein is CASSFGRNQETQYF. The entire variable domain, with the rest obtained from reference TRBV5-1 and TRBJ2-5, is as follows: KAGVTQTPRYLIKTRGQQVTLSCSPISGHRSVSWYQQTPGQGLQFLFEYFSETQRNKGNFPGRFSGRQFSNSRSEMNVSTLELGDSALYLCASSFGRNQETQYFGPGTRLLVL.

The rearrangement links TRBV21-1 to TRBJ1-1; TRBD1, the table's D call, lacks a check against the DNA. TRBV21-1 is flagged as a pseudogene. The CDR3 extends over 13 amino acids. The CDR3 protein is CASRTVRGTEAFF. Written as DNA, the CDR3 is TGTGCCAGCAGAACGGTAAGGGGCACTGAAGCTTTCTTT.

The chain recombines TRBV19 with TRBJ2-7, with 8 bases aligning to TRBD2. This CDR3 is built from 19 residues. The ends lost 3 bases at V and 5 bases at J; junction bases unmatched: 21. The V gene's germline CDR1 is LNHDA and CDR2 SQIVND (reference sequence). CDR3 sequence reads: CASSMRSGRRGFVGNEQYF. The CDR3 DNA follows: TGTGCCAGTAGTATGCGAAGCGGGAGAAGGGGGTTCGTTGGCAACGAGCAGTACTTC.

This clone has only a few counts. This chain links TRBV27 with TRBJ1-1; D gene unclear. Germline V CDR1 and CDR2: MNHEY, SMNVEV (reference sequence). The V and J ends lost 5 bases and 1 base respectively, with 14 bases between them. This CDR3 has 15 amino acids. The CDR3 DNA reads TGTGCCAGCAGTCCGAAGGGAGGAAGGAACACTGAAGCTTTCTTT. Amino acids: CASSPKGGRNTEAFF.

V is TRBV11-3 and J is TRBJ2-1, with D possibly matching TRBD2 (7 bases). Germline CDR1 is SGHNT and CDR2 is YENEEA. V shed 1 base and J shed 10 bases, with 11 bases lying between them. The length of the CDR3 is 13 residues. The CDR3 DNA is TGTGCCAGCAGCTTAGTTTCGGGGGGCGAGCAGTTCTTC. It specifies CASSLVSGGEQFF.

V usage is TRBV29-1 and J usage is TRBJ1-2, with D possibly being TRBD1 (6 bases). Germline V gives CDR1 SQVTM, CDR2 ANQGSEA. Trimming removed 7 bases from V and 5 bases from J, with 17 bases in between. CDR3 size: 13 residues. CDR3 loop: CSASTGVGYGYTF. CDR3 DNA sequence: TGCAGCGCCTCGACAGGCGTAGGATATGGCTACACCTTC.

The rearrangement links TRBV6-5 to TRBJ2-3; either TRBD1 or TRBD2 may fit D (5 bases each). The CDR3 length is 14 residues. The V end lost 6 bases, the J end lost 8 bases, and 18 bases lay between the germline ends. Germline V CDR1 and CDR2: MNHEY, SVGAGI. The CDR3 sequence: CASRSGDDWSTQYF. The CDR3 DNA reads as TGTGCCAGCAGATCCGGGGACGATTGGAGTACGCAGTATTTT.

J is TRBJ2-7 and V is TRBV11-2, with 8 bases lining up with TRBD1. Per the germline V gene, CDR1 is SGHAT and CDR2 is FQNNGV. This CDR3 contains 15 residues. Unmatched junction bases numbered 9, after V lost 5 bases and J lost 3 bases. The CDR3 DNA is TGTGCCAGCAGCCCCAGACAGGGGCGAGACTACGAGCAGTACTTC. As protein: CASSPRQGRDYEQYF.

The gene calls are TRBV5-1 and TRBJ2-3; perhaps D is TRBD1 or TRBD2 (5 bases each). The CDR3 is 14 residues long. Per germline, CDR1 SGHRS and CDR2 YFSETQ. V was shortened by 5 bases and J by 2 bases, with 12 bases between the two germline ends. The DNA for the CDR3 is TGCGCCAGCAGTTCAGGGACCCACACAGATACGCAGTATTTT. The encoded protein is CASSSGTHTDTQYF.

CDR3 in DNA: TGTGCCAGCAGCGTAGACAGAACCACCTCCTACGAGCAGTACTTC. Its translation: CASSVDRTTSYEQYF. The chain couples TRBV9 to TRBJ2-7, with D uncertain. V was trimmed by 0 bases and J by 0 bases, leaving 10 bases between them. Germline lookup yields CDR1 SGDLS and CDR2 YYNGEE. This CDR3 is 15 amino acids long.

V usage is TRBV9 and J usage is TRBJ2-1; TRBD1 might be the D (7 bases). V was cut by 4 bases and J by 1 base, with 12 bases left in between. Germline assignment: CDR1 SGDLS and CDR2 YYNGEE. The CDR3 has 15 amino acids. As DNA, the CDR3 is TGTGCCAGCAGCACGCGGGACAGTTCCTACAATGAGCAGTTCTTC. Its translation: CASSTRDSSYNEQFF.

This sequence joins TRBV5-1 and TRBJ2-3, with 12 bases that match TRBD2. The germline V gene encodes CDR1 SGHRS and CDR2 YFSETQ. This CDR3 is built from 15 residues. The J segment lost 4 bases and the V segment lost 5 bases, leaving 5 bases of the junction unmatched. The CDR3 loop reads CASSLAGGIADTQYF. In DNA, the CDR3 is TGCGCCAGCAGTCTAGCGGGAGGGATCGCAGATACGCAGTATTTT.

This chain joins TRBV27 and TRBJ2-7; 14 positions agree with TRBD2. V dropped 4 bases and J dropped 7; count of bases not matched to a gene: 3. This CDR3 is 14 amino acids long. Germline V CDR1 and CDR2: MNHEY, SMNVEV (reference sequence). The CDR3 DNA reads TGTGCCAGCAGTTCGACTAGCGGGAGGGTTGAGCAGTACTTC. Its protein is CASSSTSGRVEQYF.

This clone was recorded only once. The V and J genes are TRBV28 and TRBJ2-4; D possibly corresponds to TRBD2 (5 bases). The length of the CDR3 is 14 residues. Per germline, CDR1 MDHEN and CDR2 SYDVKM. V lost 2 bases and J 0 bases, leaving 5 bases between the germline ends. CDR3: CASSLAGAKNIQYF. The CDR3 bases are TGTGCCAGCAGTTTAGCGGGAGCCAAAAACATTCAGTACTTC.

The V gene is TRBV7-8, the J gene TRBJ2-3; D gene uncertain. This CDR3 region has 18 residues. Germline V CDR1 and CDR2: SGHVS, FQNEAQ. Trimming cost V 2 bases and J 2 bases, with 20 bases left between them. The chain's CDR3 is CASSLRRRPYRSTDTQYF. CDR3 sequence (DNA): TGTGCCAGCAGCTTACGTCGACGTCCCTACCGTTCCACAGATACGCAGTATTTT.

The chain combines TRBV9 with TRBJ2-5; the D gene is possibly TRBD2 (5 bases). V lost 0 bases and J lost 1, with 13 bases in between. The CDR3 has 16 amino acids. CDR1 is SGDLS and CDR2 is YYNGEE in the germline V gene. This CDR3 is CASSVGGGRGQETQYF. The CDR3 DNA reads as TGTGCCAGCAGCGTAGGAGGTGGACGGGGCCAAGAGACCCAGTACTTC.

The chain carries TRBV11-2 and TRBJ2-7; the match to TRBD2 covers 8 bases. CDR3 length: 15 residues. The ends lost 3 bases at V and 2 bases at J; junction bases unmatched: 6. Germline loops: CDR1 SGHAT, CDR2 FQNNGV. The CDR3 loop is CASSFTSGEPYEQYF. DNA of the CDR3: TGTGCCAGCAGCTTCACTAGCGGCGAGCCCTACGAGCAGTACTTC.

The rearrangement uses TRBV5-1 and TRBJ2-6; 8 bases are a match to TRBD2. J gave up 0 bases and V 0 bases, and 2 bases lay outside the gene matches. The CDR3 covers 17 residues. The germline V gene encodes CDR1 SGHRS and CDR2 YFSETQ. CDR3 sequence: CASSLAGGASGANVLTF. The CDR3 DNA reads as TGCGCCAGCAGCTTGGCCGGGGGGGCCTCTGGGGCCAACGTCCTGACTTTC.

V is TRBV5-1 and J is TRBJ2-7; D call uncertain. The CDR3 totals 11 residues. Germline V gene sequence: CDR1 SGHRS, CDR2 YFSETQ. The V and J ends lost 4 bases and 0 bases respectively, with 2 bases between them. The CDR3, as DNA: TGCGCCAGCAGCAACTCCTACGAGCAGTACTTC. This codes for CASSNSYEQYF. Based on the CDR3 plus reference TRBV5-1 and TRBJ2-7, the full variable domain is KAGVTQTPRYLIKTRGQQVTLSCSPISGHRSVSWYQQTPGQGLQFLFEYFSETQRNKGNFPGRFSGRQFSNSRSEMNVSTLELGDSALYLCASSNSYEQYFGPGTRLTVT.

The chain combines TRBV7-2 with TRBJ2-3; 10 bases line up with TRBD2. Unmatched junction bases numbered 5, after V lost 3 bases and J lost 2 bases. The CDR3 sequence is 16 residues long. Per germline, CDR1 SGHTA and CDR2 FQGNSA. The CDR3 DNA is TGTGCCAGCAGCTTTTCTAGCGGGAGCAACACAGATACGCAGTATTTT. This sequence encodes CASSFSSGSNTDTQYF. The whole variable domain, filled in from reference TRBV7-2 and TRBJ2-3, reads GAGVSQSPSNKVTEKGKDVELRCDPISGHTALYWYRQSLGQGLEFLIYFQGNSAPDKSGLPSDRFSAERTGGSVSTLTIQRTQQEDSAVYLCASSFSSGSNTDTQYFGPGTRLTVL.

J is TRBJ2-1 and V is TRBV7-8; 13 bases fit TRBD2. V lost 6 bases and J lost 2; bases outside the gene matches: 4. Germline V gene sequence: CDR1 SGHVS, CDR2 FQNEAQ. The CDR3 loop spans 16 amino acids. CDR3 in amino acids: CASRRGLAGTYNEQFF. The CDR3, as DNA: TGTGCCAGCAGACGGGGACTAGCGGGAACCTACAATGAGCAGTTCTTC.

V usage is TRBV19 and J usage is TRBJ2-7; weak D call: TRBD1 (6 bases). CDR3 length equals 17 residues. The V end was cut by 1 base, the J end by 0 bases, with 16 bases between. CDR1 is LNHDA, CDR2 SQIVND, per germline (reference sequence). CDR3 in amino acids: CASSIATGTHSSYEQYF. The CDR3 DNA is TGTGCCAGTAGTATAGCTACAGGGACGCATAGCTCCTACGAGCAGTACTTC.